This T cell receptor beta chain was identified during a study of blood T cell repertoires in COVID-19 (dated by TCRdb to between 2020 and 2021). Concerning the study at large: Samples from collaborators originated in the United States, Italy and Spain and spanned both the acute and convalescent phases of COVID-19. The prospective study material was composed of cDNA or gDNA derived from T cells, B-cell-depleted T cells, or PBMCs. Deeply sampled blood TCRbeta repertoires from subjects exposed to, actively infected with, or recovered from COVID-19 were included in the dataset. A freely available public database, intended as a resource for researchers studying the immune response to SARS-CoV-2, is where the repertoires were released. The samples were drawn from the first 160 participants of the ongoing ImmuneRACE study and from 950 to 1,500 subjects provided by 6 global collaborators. The sample metadata nearly always contained a de-identified subject ID, COVID-19 status, age in years and sex. HLA class I and class II types, where available, came from metadata supplied by the sample provider rather than from assay-based typing. What the work shows at the level of the full study, not this receptor alone: The quantity of clinical and demographic metadata differed by source and by participant and was supplied without curation.

TCRbeta CDR3 regions were amplified from genomic DNA using the immunoSEQ Assay, a bias-controlled multiplex PCR. Under the source paper's analysis protocol: Nucleated cell counts per sample were estimated from amplification of reference gene primers within the assay. To quantify the absolute abundance of each unique TCRbeta CDR3 rearrangement, sequence reads were collapsed and filtered. For each sample, productive Simpson clonality was calculated as the square root of Simpson's diversity index across productive rearrangements. Entries here come from immuneACCESS through TCRdb and include only in-frame sequences with V and J called. Some clones fail to appear in such tables; in the studies checked, an unresolved V gene covers under half of the shortfall, and the cause of the remainder is unknown. Clone size and the V and J calls come from that table; the DNA yielded D and trimming. The sample profile shows about 440,000 clones; about nine tenths of them were found once. In total, the top ten clones hold roughly 0.66% of the sample.

On this clone: It lacks a known antigen. The sample holds no much larger clone one base away, and base qualities are not on file.

Here V drops 4 bases and J drops 6 bases, and the junction holds 16 bases not matched to any gene. Measured from the cysteine to the phenylalanine, the CDR3 is 18 residues long. Only the CDR3 DNA is retained, 54 bases long and in frame from the first base. The CDR1 and CDR2 encoded by the germline V gene are SGHAT and FQNNGV. In the prospective study, participants were about 18 to 95 years old, resided in 25 or so geographic areas of the United States, and were enrolled through a virtual design. In the prospective study, cohorts were assigned on the basis of participant-reported clinical history obtained from a screening survey and a study questionnaire. ImmuneRACE Cohort 3 recovered participants were defined by two consecutive negative NP/OP PCR tests, healthcare professional clearance, or symptom resolution. In the prospective study, mobile phlebotomists collected whole blood, serum and a nasopharyngeal or oropharyngeal swab from each participant. Participants in the prospective study had the option to provide additional blood draws and questionnaires over a roughly two-month period. Prospective study blood samples were shipped either frozen or at room temperature before DNA extraction.

The specimen sequenced was PBMCs or T cells enriched from blood (not recorded which). The sequence came from a young man who had recovered from COVID-19. Recombination linked TRBV11-2 to TRBJ2-7, with 12 bases aligning to TRBD2. CDR3 sequence: CASSSRTFKLAGGSEQYF. The base sequence is TGTGCCAGCAGCTCCCGCACCTTTAAACTAGCGGGAGGTAGCGAGCAGTACTTC.